A selection of T cell receptor beta chains follows, all from one sample in a study of radiation and T cells in renal cell carcinoma. This table comes from immunoSEQ multiplex PCR, and its TCRdb copy is limited to in-frame clones, with some not included. This table holds approximately 92,000 clones, around 85% found once. The specimen comprised blood, sampled from a patient whose treatment included radiotherapy and nephrectomy. Receptors originate from a man aged 45 to 65 with renal cell carcinoma. Each CDR3 is given without its conserved first and last residue. Clone size appears in some rows only: once, few, many, or a class for an expanded clone.

CDR3 length,V gene,clone size,CDR3 protein
15,TRBV7-9,NA,ASSLTGRGLRRETQY
13,TRBV19,NA,ASSIAGGLVTEAF
11,TRBV6-6,NA,ASRPGQDHGYT
13,TRBV5-1,NA,ASSLDLLRGYEQY
9,TRBV6-5,NA,ASSLGTEAF
11,TRBV30,NA,AWSPDRGSGYT
13,TRBV7-2,NA,ASSRDRGDNYGYT
13,TRBV5-8,NA,ASSFMDTGDYGYT
11,TRBV10-3,NA,AISQRDTDTQY
13,TRBV6-5,NA,ASNKDRGESYEQY
14,TRBV4-2,NA,ASSRDITTGTYEQY
15,TRBV5-4,NA,ASSTGGPSSVTGELF
12,TRBV7-2,NA,ASSLATLNTEAF
12,TRBV5-6,NA,ASSPGRYQETQY
13,TRBV11-1,NA,ASSLIGTVDREQY
12,TRBV6-5,NA,ASSYSNRGLAQY
13,TRBV19,NA,ASSMLAGVYNEQF
12,TRBV11-1,NA,ASSLTSGGRTQY
12,TRBV5-3,NA,ASSLSGARYGYT
14,TRBV5-1,NA,ASSKQIAGVTDTQY
12,TRBV27,NA,ASSLFGRAGEQY
13,TRBV18,NA,ASSTNPGMNTEAF
10,TRBV1,NA,TSASGLGIQY
14,TRBV15,NA,ATSRGIGSMNTEAF
13,TRBV10-3,few,AIRGDRMRTTEAF
14,TRBV7-8,NA,ASSPSVGATNEKLF
15,TRBV18,NA,ASSSGTPSSGANVLT